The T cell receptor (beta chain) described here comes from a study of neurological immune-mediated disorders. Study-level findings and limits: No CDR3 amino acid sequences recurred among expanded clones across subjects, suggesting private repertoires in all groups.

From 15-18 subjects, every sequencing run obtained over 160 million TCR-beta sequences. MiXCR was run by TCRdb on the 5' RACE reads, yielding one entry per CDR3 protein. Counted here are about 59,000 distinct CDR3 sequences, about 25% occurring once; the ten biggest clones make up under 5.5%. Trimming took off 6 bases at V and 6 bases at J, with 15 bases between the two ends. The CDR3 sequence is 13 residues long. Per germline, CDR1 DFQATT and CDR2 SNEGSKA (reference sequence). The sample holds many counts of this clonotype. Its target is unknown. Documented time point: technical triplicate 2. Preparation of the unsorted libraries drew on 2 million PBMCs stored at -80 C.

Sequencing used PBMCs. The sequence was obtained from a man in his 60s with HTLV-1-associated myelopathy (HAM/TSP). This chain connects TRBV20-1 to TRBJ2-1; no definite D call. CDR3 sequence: CSASKSSGNEQFF. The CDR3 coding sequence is TGCAGTGCCTCTAAATCCTCGGGCAATGAGCAGTTCTTC.